This is a list of T cell receptor beta chains from one sample in a study of cytomegalovirus exposure and HLA in healthy donors. Produced via immunoSEQ multiplex PCR; TCRdb's table is partial and in-frame only. The table has 150,000 to 200,000 clones, around four fifths seen once; the top ten hold approximately 1.3%. Sequenced: PBMCs. These receptors originate from a man aged 30-40 years in good health and CMV-seronegative. The CDR3 runs from the conserved cysteine through the conserved F or W. Each record gives: J gene, D gene, V gene, CDR3 protein, CDR3 DNA. The D gene is left open where the match is weak.

J gene: TRBJ1-5
D gene: .
V gene: TRBV5-6
CDR3 protein: CASSTGSNQPQHF
CDR3 DNA: TGTGCCAGCAGCACGGGTAGCAATCAGCCCCAGCATTTT

J gene: TRBJ1-5
D gene: .
V gene: TRBV19
CDR3 protein: CASSIEGGSGNQPQHF
CDR3 DNA: TGTGCCAGTAGTATAGAGGGGGGAAGTGGCAATCAGCCCCAGCATTTT

J gene: TRBJ1-5
D gene: .
V gene: TRBV27
CDR3 protein: CASSLKGVWYPSNQPQHF
CDR3 DNA: TGTGCCAGCAGTTTAAAGGGGGTTTGGTACCCTAGCAATCAGCCCCAGCATTTT

J gene: TRBJ2-6
D gene: .
V gene: TRBV5-1
CDR3 protein: CASSHLPGSGANVLTF
CDR3 DNA: TGCGCCAGCAGCCACCTCCCCGGGTCTGGGGCCAACGTCCTGACTTTC

J gene: TRBJ1-1
D gene: TRBD1
V gene: TRBV30
CDR3 protein: CACNRGQGNEAFF
CDR3 DNA: TGTGCCTGCAACAGGGGGCAGGGGAATGAAGCTTTCTTT

J gene: TRBJ1-4
D gene: .
V gene: TRBV2
CDR3 protein: CASSEGRTGISEKLFF
CDR3 DNA: TGTGCCAGCAGTGAAGGGCGAACAGGGATATCAGAAAAACTGTTTTTT

J gene: TRBJ2-7
D gene: .
V gene: TRBV29-1
CDR3 protein: CSVGGRMGSYEQYF
CDR3 DNA: TGCAGCGTGGGGGGACGGATGGGCTCCTACGAGCAGTACTTC

J gene: TRBJ2-5
D gene: TRBD1
V gene: TRBV5-1
CDR3 protein: CASSLGTGGLETQYF
CDR3 DNA: TGCGCCAGCAGCTTGGGGACAGGGGGCCTCGAGACCCAGTACTTC

J gene: TRBJ2-5
D gene: .
V gene: TRBV7-8
CDR3 protein: CASSLKSRGAETQYF
CDR3 DNA: TGTGCCAGCAGCTTAAAGTCCCGGGGGGCGGAGACCCAGTACTTC

J gene: TRBJ2-1
D gene: TRBD1
V gene: TRBV9
CDR3 protein: CASSVAWTGSNEQFF
CDR3 DNA: TGTGCCAGCAGCGTAGCCTGGACAGGGAGCAATGAGCAGTTCTTC